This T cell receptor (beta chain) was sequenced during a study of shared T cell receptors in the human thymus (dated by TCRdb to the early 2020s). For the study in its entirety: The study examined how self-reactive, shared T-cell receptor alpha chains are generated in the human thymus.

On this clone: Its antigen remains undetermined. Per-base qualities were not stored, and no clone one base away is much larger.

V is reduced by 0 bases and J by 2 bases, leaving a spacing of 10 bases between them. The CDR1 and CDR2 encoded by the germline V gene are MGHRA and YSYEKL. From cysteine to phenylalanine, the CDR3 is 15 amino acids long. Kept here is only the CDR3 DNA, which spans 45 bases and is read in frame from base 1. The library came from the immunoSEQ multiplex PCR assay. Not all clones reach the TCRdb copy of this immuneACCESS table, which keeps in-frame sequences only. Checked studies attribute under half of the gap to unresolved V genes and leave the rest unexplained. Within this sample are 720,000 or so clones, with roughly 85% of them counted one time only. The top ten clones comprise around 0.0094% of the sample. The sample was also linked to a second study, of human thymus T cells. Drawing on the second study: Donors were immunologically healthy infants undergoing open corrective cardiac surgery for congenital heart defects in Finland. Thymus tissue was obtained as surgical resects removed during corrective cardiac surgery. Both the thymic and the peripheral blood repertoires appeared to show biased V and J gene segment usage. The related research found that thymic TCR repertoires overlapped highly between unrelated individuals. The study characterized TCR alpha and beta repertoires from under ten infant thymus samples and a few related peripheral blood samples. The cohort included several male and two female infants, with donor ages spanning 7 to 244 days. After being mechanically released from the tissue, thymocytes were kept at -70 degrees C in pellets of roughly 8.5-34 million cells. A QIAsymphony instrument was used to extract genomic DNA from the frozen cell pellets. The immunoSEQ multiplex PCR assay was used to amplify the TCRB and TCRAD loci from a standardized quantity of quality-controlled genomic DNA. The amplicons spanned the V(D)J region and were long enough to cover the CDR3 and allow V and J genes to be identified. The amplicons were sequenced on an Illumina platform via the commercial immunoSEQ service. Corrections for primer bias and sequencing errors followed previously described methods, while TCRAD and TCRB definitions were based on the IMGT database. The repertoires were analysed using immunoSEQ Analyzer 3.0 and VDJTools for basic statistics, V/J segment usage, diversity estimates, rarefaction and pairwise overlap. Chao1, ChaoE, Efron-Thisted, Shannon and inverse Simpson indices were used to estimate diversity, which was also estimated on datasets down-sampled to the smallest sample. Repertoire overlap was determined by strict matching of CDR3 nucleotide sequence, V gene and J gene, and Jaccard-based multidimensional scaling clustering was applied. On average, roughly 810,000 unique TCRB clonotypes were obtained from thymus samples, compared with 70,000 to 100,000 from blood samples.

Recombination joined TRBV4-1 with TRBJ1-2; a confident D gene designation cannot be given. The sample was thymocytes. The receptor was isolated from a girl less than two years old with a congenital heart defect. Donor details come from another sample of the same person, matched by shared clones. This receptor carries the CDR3 CASSQDRRANYGYTF. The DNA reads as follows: TGCGCCAGCAGCCAAGATCGGAGGGCGAACTATGGCTACACCTTC.